This TCR beta chain was retrieved from a study of cytomegalovirus exposure and HLA in healthy donors. Study in general: The same platform was used for the 130 or so validation repertoires as for the 666 first-cohort repertoires, as reported in a later analysis. Study outcomes and limitations: Rarity held for most TCR sequences, but there were some public TCRs that occurred in many donors. The study listed approximately 160 cytomegalovirus-associated TCR beta chains.

The donors were part of the approximately 120-subject validation cohort, which stood apart from the roughly 730-subject first cohort. For this clone: Its antigen is not identified.

Clones were read by immunoSEQ multiplex PCR, and TCRdb kept only the in-frame ones, dropping some. The table lists tens of thousands of clones, approximately 95% of them singletons. The trim removed 0 bases at V and 8 bases at J, leaving 9 bases unmatched. The CDR3 covers 15 residues. Germline CDR1 LGHNA, CDR2 YNFKEQ. The J gene is TRBJ1-2, the V gene TRBV4-2, with 7 positions matching TRBD1. This clonotype was obtained from a woman aged 18-30 years in good health and CMV-seronegative. Sequences were obtained from PBMCs. CDR3 DNA: TGTGCCAGCAGCCAAGAAAGTAGGGGGCCATGGGGCTACACCTTC. It yields the protein CASSQESRGPWGYTF.